Below are 7 T cell receptor beta chains sequenced from a single sample in a study of vaccination effects on CD4 cells after COVID-19. For these TCRs, the target antigens are not known. Before any sequencing was done, the ViraFEST assay used viral peptide pools to expand antigen-specific CD4+ T cells. Subsequent to less than eleven days of culture, CD4+ T cells were isolated. Everyone in the study got two shots of either the BNT162b2 or mRNA-1273 vaccine. The table came from immunoSEQ multiplex PCR; TCRdb's copy has only in-frame clones and leaves some out. The sample has roughly 30,000 clones, about 67% seen once. Source: CD4+ T cells from PBMCs cultured with HCoV-NL63 spike peptides, taken after COVID-19 vaccination. The origin of the receptors is a human donor who received a COVID-19 vaccine.

The V gene is TRBV6-5, the J gene TRBJ1-6, with TRBD1 as a possible D gene (6 bases). Germline V lookup: CDR1 MNHEY, CDR2 SVGAGI. V was shortened by 8 bases and J by 7 bases, with 9 bases between the two germline ends. This CDR3 contains 12 residues. CDR3 nucleotide sequence: TGTGCCAGCGGACAGAACAATTCACCCCTCCACTTT. Amino acid sequence: CASGQNNSPLHF.

The V call is TRBV4-1, the J call TRBJ2-7; TRBD2 matches 7 bases. Germline loops: CDR1 MGHRA, CDR2 YSYEKL. V shed 0 bases and J 4 bases; nucleotides not matched to a gene: 9. This CDR3 contains 16 residues. CDR3 DNA sequence: TGCGCCAGCAGCCAAGATGGTCGGGAGGTGGTATACGAGCAGTACTTC. Its protein is CASSQDGREVVYEQYF.

This chain uses TRBV6-1 with TRBJ2-1; D is uncertain. V was pared by 2 bases and J by 3 bases, with 5 bases between. This CDR3 is built from 13 residues. Germline CDR1 reads MNHNS; CDR2 reads SASEGT. Here the CDR3 reads CASSESYYNEQFF. The CDR3 coding sequence is TGTGCCAGCAGTGAAAGTTACTACAATGAGCAGTTCTTC.

The V gene is TRBV9, the J gene TRBJ1-2; D is perhaps TRBD1 (6 bases). Germline assignment: CDR1 SGDLS and CDR2 YYNGEE. V dropped 2 bases and J dropped 0 bases, with 14 bases sitting between them. The length of the CDR3 is 16 residues. The CDR3 here is CASSVGGDPANYGYTF. The CDR3 DNA reads TGTGCCAGCAGCGTCGGGGGCGATCCTGCTAACTATGGCTACACCTTC.

V usage is TRBV7-9 and J usage is TRBJ2-6; 11 nucleotides agree with TRBD1. The CDR3 covers 19 residues. The ends lost 3 bases at V and 3 bases at J; junction bases unmatched: 10. Germline V gives CDR1 SEHNR, CDR2 FQNEAQ (reference sequence). The CDR3 sequence is CASSFSGTGGDVGANVLTF. CDR3 sequence (DNA): TGTGCCAGCAGCTTTTCAGGGACAGGGGGTGATGTTGGGGCCAACGTCCTGACTTTC.

The J gene is TRBJ1-4, the V gene TRBV11-2; D is unresolved. Trimming cost V 5 bases and J 4 bases, with 14 bases left between them. This CDR3 is 15 amino acids long. In germline, CDR1 is SGHAT, CDR2 FQNNGV. CDR3 nucleotide sequence: TGTGCCAGCAGCCCCCGACAACTGATTAATGAAAAACTGTTTTTT. Amino acids: CASSPRQLINEKLFF.

The DNA for the CDR3 is TGTGCCAGCAGCCAAGTTCGGCAGGGGCTAAACACCGGGGAGCTGTTTTTT. Its protein product is CASSQVRQGLNTGELFF. The gene calls are TRBV3-1 (or the pseudogene TRBV3-2) and TRBJ2-2; a weak D match, TRBD1 (6 bases). Germline CDR1 LGHDT, CDR2 YNNKEL (reference sequence). This CDR3 is 17 amino acids long. Trimming shortened V by 1 base and J by 2 bases, and 14 bases separated the two germline ends.